Below, 9 T cell receptor beta chains from the same sample are listed, as sequenced in a study of shared clonotypes between healthy human individuals. The data were produced by immunoSEQ multiplex PCR, yet TCRdb's version contains in-frame clones alone and is incomplete. The table has some 2 million clones, less than 95% seen once. Naivety among CD8 cells was defined by CD45RO negativity and positive CCR7 selection, thereby excluding terminally differentiated effector memory CD45RA+ cells. The sequenced material came from naive CD8+ T cells sorted from blood. The receptors stem from a man between 18 and 29 years old in good health.

The gene calls are TRBV7-9 and TRBJ2-1; 7 bases map to TRBD2. CDR3 size: 12 residues. Germline assignment: CDR1 SEHNR and CDR2 FQNEAQ (reference sequence). V was clipped by 5 bases and J by 12 bases; unmatched bases: 7. CDR3 sequence (DNA): TGTGCCAGCAGCGCAGGGAGGGAGGCGCAGTTCTTC. Its protein product is CASSAGREAQFF.

The gene calls are TRBV2 and TRBJ2-5; 8 nucleotides agree with TRBD2. The germline CDR1 and CDR2 sequences are SNHLY and FYNNEI. Trimming removed 5 bases from V and 2 bases from J; junction bases left unmatched: 10. The CDR3 totals 16 residues. The CDR3 is CASSHPQLAEQETQYF. CDR3 DNA: TGTGCCAGCAGTCACCCCCAACTAGCGGAGCAAGAGACCCAGTACTTC.

This clone came up once. The V gene is TRBV19, the J gene TRBJ2-1; D unresolved. CDR3 length: 15 residues. V lost 3 bases to trimming and J lost 9 bases, with 18 bases between them. From germline, CDR1 is LNHDA and CDR2 SQIVND (reference sequence). This CDR3 reads CASSMLSESGGEQFF. The DNA of the CDR3 is TGTGCCAGTAGTATGCTGAGCGAGAGTGGCGGTGAGCAGTTCTTC.

This clone appeared a single time. Distinct nucleotide sequences in the sample also encode this CDR3. V gene TRBV9 combines with J gene TRBJ2-7, with TRBD1 matching 7 bases. Looked up from germline, CDR1 is SGDLS and CDR2 is YYNGEE. This CDR3 comprises 14 residues. The junction had 5 bases not matched to a gene; V was cut back by 2 bases and J by 3 bases. Written as DNA, the CDR3 is TGTGCCAGCAGCGTTCGGGACAGTTTCTACGAGCAGTACTTC. Translation: CASSVRDSFYEQYF.

This rearrangement joins TRBV27 to TRBJ1-2, with D maybe TRBD1 (5 bases). The CDR3 sequence is 11 residues long. The germline CDR1 and CDR2 sequences are MNHEY and SMNVEV (reference sequence). Trimming pared 8 bases from V and 8 bases from J, leaving 12 bases between. In nucleotides, the CDR3 is TGTGCCAGCTGGGGGGGAAGCGGCTACACCTTC. This codes for CASWGGSGYTF.

The J gene is TRBJ2-5, the V gene TRBV7-9; the match to TRBD1 covers 7 bases. Looked up from germline, CDR1 is SEHNR and CDR2 is FQNEAQ (reference sequence). J gave up 2 bases and V 5 bases, and 8 bases lay outside the gene matches. The CDR3 is 15 residues long. The CDR3 DNA reads TGTGCCAGCAGCGGGTATTCACAGGGGCAAGAGACCCAGTACTTC. Translating gives CASSGYSQGQETQYF.

The rearrangement joins TRBV2 to TRBJ1-5, with 8 bases identical to TRBD1. CDR1 is SNHLY and CDR2 is FYNNEI in the germline V gene. V trimming: 2 bases; J trimming: 2 bases; junction bases outside the gene matches: 8. This CDR3 spans 17 amino acids. CDR3 in amino acids: CASSEMGAQGGNQPQHF. CDR3 in DNA: TGTGCCAGCAGTGAAATGGGTGCACAGGGGGGCAATCAGCCCCAGCATTTT.

The CDR3 DNA reads as TGTGCCAGCCTTCCCGGGACTAGCGGGATGGGACCCCACTACGAGCAGTACTTC. Protein product: CASLPGTSGMGPHYEQYF. This rearrangement joins TRBV2 to TRBJ2-7, with 13 bases identical to TRBD2. V was pared by 8 bases and J by 3 bases, with 16 bases of the junction left unmatched. The CDR3 totals 18 residues. The germline V gene has CDR1 SNHLY and CDR2 FYNNEI.

Note on this clone: The identical CDR3 is also encoded by other nucleotide sequences in the sample. The rearrangement links TRBV27 to TRBJ2-7; TRBD1 agrees at 9 bases. This CDR3 has 14 residues. Trimming cost V 4 bases and J 4 bases; bases outside gene matches: 5. Per germline, CDR1 MNHEY and CDR2 SMNVEV (reference sequence). CDR3 loop: CASSSGQGYYEQYF. CDR3 nucleotide sequence: TGTGCCAGCAGTTCGGGACAGGGATATTACGAGCAGTACTTC.